The sequence of this TCR beta chain was determined in a study of cytomegalovirus exposure and HLA in healthy donors (dated by TCRdb to about 2017). Regarding the complete study: According to a later analysis, one platform produced both the 100 to 150 validation repertoires and the 720 or so repertoires of the first cohort. The aim of the study was to test whether cataloging public T cell receptors could identify signatures of past pathogen exposure. In addition to the first cohort of 666 subjects, a separate validation cohort of approximately 130 different subjects was used. The study combined high-throughput TCR immunosequencing, statistical association of individual TCRs with disease status, and machine learning to predict cytomegalovirus infection status. Overall study outcomes, separate from this receptor: In the study, 150 to 200 TCR beta chains were listed as associated with cytomegalovirus. Most TCR sequences were observed very rarely across donors, whereas some public TCRs were present in many individuals. It was suggested by the authors that the approach could potentially be generalized to other disease states and immunological phenotypes. A later analysis had no HLA typing for the validation cohort, so co-occurrence there was scored across all 120 or so repertoires. In a later analysis, TCRs clustered in the first cohort were found to also tend to co-occur in the roughly 120 validation repertoires, with 94% of cluster scores above 0. A few of the identified cytomegalovirus-associated TCR beta chains were confirmed in vitro to be specific for cytomegalovirus antigens. The classifier was reported to diagnose cytomegalovirus status with high specificity and sensitivity in both the original and validation cohorts.

From cysteine to phenylalanine, the CDR3 is 18 amino acids long. Of the read, only the CDR3 DNA is kept; its 54 bases are in frame from base 1. CDR1 and CDR2 were assigned from the germline V gene (reference sequence) as MNHEY and SMNVEV. V is shortened by 2 bases, J by 5 bases, and the region joining them spans 24 bases. Library generation was performed with the immunoSEQ multiplex PCR assay. Turning to the authors' computational methods: To diagnose cytomegalovirus status from the catalog of TCR beta chain sequences, a statistical classification framework was built. In its TCRdb copy, this immuneACCESS table keeps in-frame sequences only and misses some clones. Where compared with another copy, unresolved V genes explain less than half of these, and the others have no known cause. V and J calls and clone size are copied from that table; D and trimming were computed from the DNA. The sample profile shows tens of thousands of clones; approximately 96% of them were found once. The ten top clones hold 0.9% to 1% of the sample.

Donors formed part of the validation cohort, which comprised 95 to 150 subjects and was distinct from the first cohort of 666 subjects. Remarks on this clone: No antigen is known for it. No qualities accompany the bases; no much larger clone lies one base away.

The specimen was PBMCs. The chain is encoded by TRBV27 joined to TRBJ2-5; matching of 5 bases hints at TRBD1 as the D gene. This clonotype was sampled from a man between 18 and 29 years old in good health and CMV-seronegative. CDR3 region: CASSLVWAGSTVGETQYF. The base sequence is TGTGCCAGCAGTTTAGTTTGGGCAGGGTCCACTGTTGGGGAGACCCAGTACTTC.